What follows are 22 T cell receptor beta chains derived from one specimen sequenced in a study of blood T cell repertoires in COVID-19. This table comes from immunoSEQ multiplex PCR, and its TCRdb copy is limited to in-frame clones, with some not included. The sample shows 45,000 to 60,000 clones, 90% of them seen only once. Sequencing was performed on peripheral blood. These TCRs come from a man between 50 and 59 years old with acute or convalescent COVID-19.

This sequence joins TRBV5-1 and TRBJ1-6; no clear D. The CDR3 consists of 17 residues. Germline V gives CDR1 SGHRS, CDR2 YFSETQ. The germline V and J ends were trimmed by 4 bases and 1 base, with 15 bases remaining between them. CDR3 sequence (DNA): TGCGCCAGCAGCGCACCCTCCGGAGGGTCCTATAATTCACCCCTCCACTTT. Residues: CASSAPSGGSYNSPLHF.

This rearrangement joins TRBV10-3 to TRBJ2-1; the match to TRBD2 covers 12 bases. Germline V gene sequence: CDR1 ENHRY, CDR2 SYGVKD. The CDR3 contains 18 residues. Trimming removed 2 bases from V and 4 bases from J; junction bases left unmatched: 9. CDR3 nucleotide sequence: TGTGCCATCAGTGAGGGCCTAGCGGGAGGGCCGAGATACAATGAGCAGTTCTTC. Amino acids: CAISEGLAGGPRYNEQFF.

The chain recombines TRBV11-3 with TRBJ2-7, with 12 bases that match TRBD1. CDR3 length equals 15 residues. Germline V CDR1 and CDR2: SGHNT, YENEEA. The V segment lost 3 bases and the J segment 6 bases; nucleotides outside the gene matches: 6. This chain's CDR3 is CASSLGDRGPGEQYF. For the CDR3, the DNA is TGTGCCAGCAGCTTGGGGGACAGGGGGCCTGGCGAGCAGTACTTC.

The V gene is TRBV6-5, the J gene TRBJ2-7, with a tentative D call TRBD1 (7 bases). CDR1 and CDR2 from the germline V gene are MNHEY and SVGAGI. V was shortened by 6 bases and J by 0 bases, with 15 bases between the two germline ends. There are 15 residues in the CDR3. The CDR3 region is CASRPTGRSSYEQYF. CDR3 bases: TGTGCCAGCAGGCCGACAGGGAGGAGCTCCTACGAGCAGTACTTC.

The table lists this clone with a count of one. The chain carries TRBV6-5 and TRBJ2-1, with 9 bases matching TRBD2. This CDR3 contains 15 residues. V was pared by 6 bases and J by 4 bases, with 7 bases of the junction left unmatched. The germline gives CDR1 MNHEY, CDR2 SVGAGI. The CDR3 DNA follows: TGTGCCAGCAGAACCGGACTAGCGTGGTACAATGAGCAGTTCTTC. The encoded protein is CASRTGLAWYNEQFF.

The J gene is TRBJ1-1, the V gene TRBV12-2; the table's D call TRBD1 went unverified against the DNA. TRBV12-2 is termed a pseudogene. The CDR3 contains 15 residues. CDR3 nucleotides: TGTGCAAGTCGCCCCCGGGACACCATGAACACTGAAGCTTTCTTT. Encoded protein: CASRPRDTMNTEAFF.

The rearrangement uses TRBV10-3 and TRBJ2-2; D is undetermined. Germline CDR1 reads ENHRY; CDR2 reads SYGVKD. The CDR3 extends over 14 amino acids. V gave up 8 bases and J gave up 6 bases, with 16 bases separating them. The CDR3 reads CAIGAATDAGELFF. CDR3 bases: TGTGCCATCGGTGCGGCTACAGACGCCGGGGAGCTGTTTTTT.

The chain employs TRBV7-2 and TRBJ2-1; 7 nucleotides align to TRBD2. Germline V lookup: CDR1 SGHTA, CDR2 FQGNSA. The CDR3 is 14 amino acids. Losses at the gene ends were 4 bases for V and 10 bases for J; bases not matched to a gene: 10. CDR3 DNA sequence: TGTGCCAGCAGCTCCACTAGCGTCCTCTCCGAGCAGTTCTTC. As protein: CASSSTSVLSEQFF.

CDR3 in amino acids: CASSSVGPGAGGYNEQFF. The CDR3 DNA follows: TGTGCCAGCAGTTCGGTGGGGCCAGGAGCGGGAGGGTACAATGAGCAGTTCTTC. The V and J genes are TRBV27 and TRBJ2-1; 10 positions match TRBD2. The ends lost 4 bases at V and 4 bases at J; junction bases unmatched: 13. This CDR3 spans 18 amino acids. Germline CDR1 MNHEY, CDR2 SMNVEV (reference sequence).

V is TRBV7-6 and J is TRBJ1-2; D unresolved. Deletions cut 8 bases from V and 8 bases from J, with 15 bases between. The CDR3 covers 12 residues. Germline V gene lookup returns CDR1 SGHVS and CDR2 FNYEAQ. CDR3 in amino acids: CASRKADTGYTF. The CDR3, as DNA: TGTGCCAGCCGCAAAGCCGACACCGGCTACACCTTC.

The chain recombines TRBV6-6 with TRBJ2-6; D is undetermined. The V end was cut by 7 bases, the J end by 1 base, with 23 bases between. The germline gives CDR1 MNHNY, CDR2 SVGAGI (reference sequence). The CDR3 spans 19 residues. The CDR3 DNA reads TGTGCCAGCACTCGCCTTCTTCAGAGGTTCGCATCTGGGGCCAACGTCCTGACTTTC. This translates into CASTRLLQRFASGANVLTF.

The CDR3 region is CASSIRTGSTPATNEKLFF. CDR3 nucleotide sequence: TGTGCCAGTAGTATAAGGACAGGGTCAACCCCGGCAACTAATGAAAAACTGTTTTTT. The rearrangement links TRBV19 to TRBJ1-4; 8 bases are shared with TRBD1. The CDR3 has 19 residues. Germline CDR1 is LNHDA and CDR2 is SQIVND (reference sequence). V gave up 2 bases and J gave up 0 bases; unmatched junction bases: 11.

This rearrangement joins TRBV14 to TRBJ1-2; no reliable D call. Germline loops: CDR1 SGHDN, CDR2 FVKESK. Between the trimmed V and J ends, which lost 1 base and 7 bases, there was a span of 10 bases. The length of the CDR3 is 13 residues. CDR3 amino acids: CASSQVQSSGYTF. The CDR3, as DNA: TGTGCCAGCAGCCAAGTACAGTCAAGTGGCTACACCTTC.

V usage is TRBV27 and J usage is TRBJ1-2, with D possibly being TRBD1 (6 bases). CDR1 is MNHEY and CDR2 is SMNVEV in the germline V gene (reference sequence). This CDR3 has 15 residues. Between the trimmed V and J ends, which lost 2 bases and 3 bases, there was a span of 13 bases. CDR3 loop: CASSLRGAWDYGYTF. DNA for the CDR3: TGTGCCAGCAGTTTACGGGGGGCTTGGGACTATGGCTACACCTTC.

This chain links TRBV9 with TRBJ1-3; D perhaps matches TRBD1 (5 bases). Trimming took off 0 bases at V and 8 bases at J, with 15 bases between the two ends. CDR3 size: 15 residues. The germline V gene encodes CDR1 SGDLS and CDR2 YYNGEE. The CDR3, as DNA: TGTGCCAGCAGCGTAGCGCAGGGATCTGGCTACACCATATATTTT. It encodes CASSVAQGSGYTIYF.

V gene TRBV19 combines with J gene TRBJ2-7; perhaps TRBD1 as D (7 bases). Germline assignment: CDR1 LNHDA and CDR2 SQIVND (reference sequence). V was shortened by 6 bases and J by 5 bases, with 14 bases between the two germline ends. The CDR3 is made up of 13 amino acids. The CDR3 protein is CASSRQGGDEQYF. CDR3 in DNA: TGTGCCAGTAGCCGACAGGGAGGCGACGAGCAGTACTTC.

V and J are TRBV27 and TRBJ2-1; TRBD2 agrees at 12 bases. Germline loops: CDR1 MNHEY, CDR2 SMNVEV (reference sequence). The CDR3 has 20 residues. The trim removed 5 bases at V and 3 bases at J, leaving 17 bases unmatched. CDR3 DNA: TGTGCCAGCAGTGGTACGACTAGCGGGAGCTTCTGGTCCAACTACAATGAGCAGTTCTTC. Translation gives CASSGTTSGSFWSNYNEQFF.

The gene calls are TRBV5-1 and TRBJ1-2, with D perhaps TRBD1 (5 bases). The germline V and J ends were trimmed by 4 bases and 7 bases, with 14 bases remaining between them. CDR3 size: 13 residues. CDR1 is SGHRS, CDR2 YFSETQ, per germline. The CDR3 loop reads CASSPRPGVGYTF. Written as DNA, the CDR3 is TGCGCCAGCAGCCCGAGGCCGGGGGTTGGCTACACCTTC. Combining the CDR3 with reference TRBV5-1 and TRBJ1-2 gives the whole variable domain KAGVTQTPRYLIKTRGQQVTLSCSPISGHRSVSWYQQTPGQGLQFLFEYFSETQRNKGNFPGRFSGRQFSNSRSEMNVSTLELGDSALYLCASSPRPGVGYTFGSGTRLTVV.

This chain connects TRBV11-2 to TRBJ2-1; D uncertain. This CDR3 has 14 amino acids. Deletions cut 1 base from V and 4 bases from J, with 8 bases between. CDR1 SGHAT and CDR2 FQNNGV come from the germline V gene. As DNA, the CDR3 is TGTGCCAGCAGCTTAGCACGCGCATACAATGAGCAGTTCTTC. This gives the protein CASSLARAYNEQFF.

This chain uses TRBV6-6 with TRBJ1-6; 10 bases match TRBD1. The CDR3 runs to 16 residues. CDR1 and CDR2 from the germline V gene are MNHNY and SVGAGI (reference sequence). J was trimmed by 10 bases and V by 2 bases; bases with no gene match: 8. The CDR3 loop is CASSYPTGQGGSPLHF. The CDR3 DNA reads TGTGCCAGCAGTTACCCGACCGGACAGGGGGGATCACCCCTCCACTTT.

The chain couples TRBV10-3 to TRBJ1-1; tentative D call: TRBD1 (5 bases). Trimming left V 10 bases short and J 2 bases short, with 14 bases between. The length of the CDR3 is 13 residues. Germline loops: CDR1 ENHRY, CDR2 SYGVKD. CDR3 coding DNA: TGTGCCACTGGGCAGGGCGGAAACACTGAAGCTTTCTTT. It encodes CATGQGGNTEAFF.

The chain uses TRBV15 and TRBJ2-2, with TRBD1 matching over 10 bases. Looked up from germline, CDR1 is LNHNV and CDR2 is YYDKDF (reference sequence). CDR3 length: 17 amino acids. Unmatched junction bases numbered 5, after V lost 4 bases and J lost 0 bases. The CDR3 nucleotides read TGTGCCACCAGCAAATCCGGGACAGGGGCGAACACCGGGGAGCTGTTTTTT. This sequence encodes CATSKSGTGANTGELFF.